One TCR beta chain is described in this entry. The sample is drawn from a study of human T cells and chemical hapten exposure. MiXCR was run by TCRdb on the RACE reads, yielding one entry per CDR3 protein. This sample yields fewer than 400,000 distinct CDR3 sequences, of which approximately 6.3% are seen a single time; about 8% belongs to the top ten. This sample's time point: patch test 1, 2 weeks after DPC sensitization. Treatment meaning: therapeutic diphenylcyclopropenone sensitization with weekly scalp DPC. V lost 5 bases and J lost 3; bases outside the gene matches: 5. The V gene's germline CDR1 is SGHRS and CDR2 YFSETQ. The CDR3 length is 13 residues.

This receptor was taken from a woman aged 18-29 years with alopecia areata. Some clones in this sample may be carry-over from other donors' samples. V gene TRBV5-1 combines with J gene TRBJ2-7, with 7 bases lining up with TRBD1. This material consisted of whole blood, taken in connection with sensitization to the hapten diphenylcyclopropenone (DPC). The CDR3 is CASRRDSVYEQYF. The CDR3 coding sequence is TGCGCCAGCAGGAGGGACAGCGTCTACGAGCAGTACTTC.